The 17 T cell receptor beta chains presented below share a single source sample, sequenced in a study of blood T cell repertoires in COVID-19. Sequenced by immunoSEQ multiplex PCR; TCRdb stores in-frame clones only, minus some. The table lists around 230,000 clones, approximately 90% of them singletons. The sample taken for sequencing was PBMCs or T cells enriched from blood (not recorded which). These receptors were taken from a middle-aged woman with acute COVID-19.

This chain connects TRBV5-1 to TRBJ1-6, with 11 positions matching TRBD1. Trimming at V came to 0 bases and at J to 14 bases, leaving 4 bases not matched to a gene. CDR3 size: 14 residues. The germline V gene has CDR1 SGHRS and CDR2 YFSETQ. CDR3 amino acids: CASSLGTGGITLHF. The CDR3 DNA is TGCGCCAGCAGCTTGGGGACAGGGGGCATAACCCTCCACTTT.

The rearrangement joins TRBV19 to TRBJ2-1, with 7 bases lining up with TRBD2. The CDR3 length is 16 residues. Germline CDR1 reads LNHDA; CDR2 reads SQIVND (reference sequence). The junction had 10 bases not matched to a gene; V was cut back by 2 bases and J by 6 bases. The CDR3 loop is CASSIRGDYRFNEQFF. The CDR3 nucleotides read TGTGCCAGTAGTATACGTGGGGACTATCGTTTCAATGAGCAGTTCTTC.

The chain has TRBV11-3 and TRBJ2-7; 8 bases map to TRBD2. Germline V lookup: CDR1 SGHNT, CDR2 YENEEA. CDR3 length: 15 amino acids. The J segment lost 2 bases and the V segment lost 1 base, leaving 4 bases of the junction unmatched. Here the CDR3 reads CASSLGAGATYEQYV. The DNA for the CDR3 is TGTGCCAGCAGCTTAGGAGCGGGAGCGACCTACGAGCAGTACGTC.

This chain joins TRBV5-8 and TRBJ2-2; 9 nucleotides agree with TRBD2. Germline V gene sequence: CDR1 SGHTS, CDR2 YDEGEE. The CDR3 is 15 amino acids. The junction had 6 bases not matched to a gene; V was cut back by 4 bases and J by 5 bases. The CDR3 DNA sequence: TGTGCCAGCAGCCGGGGACTAGCTGTTACCGGGGAGCTGTTTTTT. Protein product: CASSRGLAVTGELFF.

V gene TRBV6-5 combines with J gene TRBJ2-7; 9 bases are a match to TRBD1. Germline lookup yields CDR1 MNHEY and CDR2 SVGAGI. J lost 3 bases, V lost 8 bases, and 2 bases had no gene match. The CDR3 length is 12 residues. CDR3 region: CASRTGVYEQYF. The CDR3 bases are TGTGCCAGCCGGACAGGGGTCTACGAGCAGTACTTC.

This chain uses TRBV10-3 with TRBJ2-3; D possibly corresponds to TRBD1 (5 bases). V lost 2 bases and J 0 bases, leaving 9 bases between the germline ends. The germline V gene has CDR1 ENHRY and CDR2 SYGVKD. The CDR3 totals 15 residues. Here the CDR3 DNA reads TGTGCCATCAGTGAGGGGCAGGGTAGCACAGATACGCAGTATTTT. It specifies CAISEGQGSTDTQYF.

CDR3 loop: CASSFGQGLNSPLHF. DNA for the CDR3: TGCGCCAGCAGCTTCGGGCAGGGCCTTAATTCACCCCTCCACTTT. This chain uses TRBV5-1 with TRBJ1-6; TRBD1 might be the D (5 bases). Trimming cost V 2 bases and J 6 bases, with 12 bases left between them. Looked up from germline, CDR1 is SGHRS and CDR2 is YFSETQ. The CDR3 has 15 amino acids.

The chain joins TRBV7-6 to TRBJ2-7; a weak D match, TRBD1 (6 bases). The CDR3 length is 16 residues. V was clipped by 0 bases and J by 4 bases, with 16 bases between them. Looked up from germline, CDR1 is SGHVS and CDR2 is FNYEAQ. The CDR3 here is CASSLAGVQGQYEQYF. In nucleotides, the CDR3 is TGTGCCAGCAGCTTAGCGGGGGTTCAGGGGCAGTACGAGCAGTACTTC.

There are a few counts of this clone. This chain's CDR3 is CAWSDLNQPQHF. The CDR3 coding sequence is TGTGCCTGGAGTGATCTAAATCAGCCCCAGCATTTT. This chain links TRBV30 with TRBJ1-5; D is ambiguous. The CDR3 is made up of 12 amino acids. V lost 1 base and J lost 4, with 5 bases in between. Looked up from germline, CDR1 is GTSNPN and CDR2 is SVGIG (reference sequence).

J is TRBJ2-6 and V is TRBV4-3; D perhaps matches TRBD2 (6 bases). The CDR3 sequence is 17 residues long. The germline gives CDR1 LGHNA, CDR2 YSLEER. The V gene lost 2 bases and the J gene lost 4 bases, with 15 bases spanning the gap. Written as DNA, the CDR3 is TGCGCCAGCAGCCAATCTATGGGGGGTTACGGGGCCAACGTCCTGACTTTC. Protein product: CASSQSMGGYGANVLTF.

The rearrangement links TRBV5-1 to TRBJ1-3, with unresolved D. Trimming stripped 4 bases from V and 1 base from J, with 9 bases between. In germline, CDR1 is SGHRS, CDR2 YFSETQ. The length of the CDR3 is 14 residues. CDR3 loop: CASSPRTSGNTIYF. The CDR3 DNA follows: TGCGCCAGCAGCCCCCGGACTTCTGGAAACACCATATATTTT.

The chain couples TRBV5-5 to TRBJ2-7; possible D gene TRBD2, 6 bases. This CDR3 spans 14 amino acids. The V end was cut by 1 base, the J end by 4 bases, with 12 bases between. Looked up from germline, CDR1 is SGHKS and CDR2 is YYEKEE (reference sequence). The CDR3 sequence is CASSLRTEGYEQYV. CDR3 sequence (DNA): TGTGCCAGCAGCTTGCGAACGGAGGGGTACGAGCAGTACGTC.

Points on this clone: Within the sample, other DNA sequences also encode this same CDR3. In DNA form, the CDR3 reads TGCGCCAGCAGCTTGGGCAGCTCTGGAAACACCATATATTTT. Translating it yields CASSLGSSGNTIYF. The gene calls are TRBV5-1 and TRBJ1-3, with D hard to call. CDR1 and CDR2 (germline): SGHRS, YFSETQ. V was clipped by 0 bases and J by 0 bases, with 4 bases between them. CDR3 length: 14 amino acids.

J is TRBJ1-2 and V is TRBV29-1, with 9 bases identical to TRBD1. The germline V gene has CDR1 SQVTM and CDR2 ANQGSEA. J was trimmed by 6 bases and V by 5 bases; bases with no gene match: 1. CDR3 length equals 11 residues. CDR3 region: CSVYRGHGYTF. CDR3 coding DNA: TGCAGCGTTTACAGGGGGCATGGCTACACCTTC.

The chain employs TRBV7-6 and TRBJ2-3; no definite D call. The germline CDR1 and CDR2 sequences are SGHVS and FNYEAQ. The CDR3 length is 12 residues. Trimming took off 6 bases at V and 5 bases at J, with 9 bases between the two ends. This chain's CDR3 is CASSSSGDTQYF. DNA of the CDR3: TGTGCCAGCAGTTCGTCGGGAGATACGCAGTATTTT.

This clone has only one observation. Other DNA sequences in this specimen translate into the identical CDR3. V is TRBV7-2 and J is TRBJ2-5, with TRBD2 matching over 7 bases. From germline, CDR1 is SGHTA and CDR2 FQGNSA. The CDR3 spans 15 residues. Germline trimming cut 1 base from V and 1 base from J; bases unmatched to any gene: 3. The CDR3 reads CASSLGGGPQETQYF. The DNA of the CDR3 is TGTGCCAGCAGCTTAGGCGGGGGACCCCAAGAGACCCAGTACTTC. Full variable domain (remainder filled in from reference TRBV7-2 and TRBJ2-5): GAGVSQSPSNKVTEKGKDVELRCDPISGHTALYWYRQSLGQGLEFLIYFQGNSAPDKSGLPSDRFSAERTGGSVSTLTIQRTQQEDSAVYLCASSLGGGPQETQYFGPGTRLLVL.

This chain joins TRBV19 and TRBJ1-5; no reliable D call. This CDR3 has 13 residues. The V end was cut by 0 bases, the J end by 5 bases, with 5 bases between. Germline CDR1 is LNHDA and CDR2 is SQIVND (reference sequence). CDR3 nucleotides: TGTGCCAGTAGTATAGATCGTGATCAGCCCCAGCATTTT. Amino acids: CASSIDRDQPQHF.